Presented here are 31 T cell receptor beta chains from one specimen sequenced in a study of glioma-infiltrating T cells after dendritic cell vaccination. Assay used: immunoSEQ multiplex PCR; TCRdb lists only in-frame clones, some missing. The sample consists of roughly 100,000 clones, roughly 89% of them appearing once. Indicated time point: after dendritic cell vaccination, including at tumor progression/relapse. This specimen consisted of blood, obtained after dendritic cell vaccination. The receptor source for this set is a human donor with glioblastoma.

The rearrangement uses TRBV19 and TRBJ1-3, with a possible D match to TRBD1 (6 bases). CDR1 is LNHDA and CDR2 is SQIVND in the germline V gene (reference sequence). Trimming left V 10 bases short and J 4 bases short, with 17 bases between. This CDR3 region has 14 residues. DNA of the CDR3: TGTGCCACCCAAGGGGGTCTAGACGGAAACACCATATATTTT. As protein: CATQGGLDGNTIYF.

The chain couples TRBV11-2 to TRBJ2-7; 10 positions agree with TRBD2. CDR1 is SGHAT and CDR2 is FQNNGV in the germline V gene. Unmatched junction bases numbered 8, after V lost 1 base and J lost 2 bases. CDR3 length: 17 residues. The CDR3 DNA reads as TGTGCCAGCAGCTTAGTGGTATATAGCGGGAGGCCCTACGAGCAGTACTTC. Its protein product is CASSLVVYSGRPYEQYF.

This clone was seen just once. The chain couples TRBV7-3 to TRBJ2-3; TRBD1 might be the D (6 bases). Germline CDR1 and CDR2: SGHTA and FQGTGA. Trimming cost V 3 bases and J 6 bases, with 13 bases left between them. The CDR3 runs to 14 residues. The CDR3 DNA reads TGTGCCAGCAGCTTGGGGGCGGGTACGGATACGCAGTATTTT. Encoded protein: CASSLGAGTDTQYF.

The CDR3 nucleotides read TGTGCCATCAGTGACTGGACTAGCGGGAGGTCTGGTAATGAGCAGTTCTTC. As protein: CAISDWTSGRSGNEQFF. The chain couples TRBV10-3 to TRBJ2-1; 14 bases align to TRBD2. V was pared by 3 bases and J by 7 bases, with 8 bases of the junction left unmatched. In germline, CDR1 is ENHRY, CDR2 SYGVKD. This CDR3 is 17 amino acids long.

The chain combines TRBV9 with TRBJ2-7; 9 bases align to TRBD2. V gave up 3 bases and J gave up 5 bases; unmatched junction bases: 9. Germline CDR1 is SGDLS and CDR2 is YYNGEE. The CDR3 totals 15 residues. Here the CDR3 DNA reads TGTGCCAGCAGCGGCGGGGGGACTAGCATAAACGAGCAGTACTTC. Amino acid sequence: CASSGGGTSINEQYF.

V and J are TRBV5-1 and TRBJ1-2, with D possibly matching TRBD1 (5 bases). Trimming pared 6 bases from V and 5 bases from J, leaving 23 bases between. Germline-derived CDR1 and CDR2 are SGHRS and YFSETQ. The CDR3 loop spans 16 amino acids. The CDR3 region is CASTSGGTSFWYGYTF. CDR3 sequence (DNA): TGCGCCAGCACAAGTGGAGGGACGAGTTTTTGGTATGGCTACACCTTC.

The J gene is TRBJ2-3, the V gene TRBV2; 8 bases are a match to TRBD1. The CDR3 is 14 amino acids. Germline V gene lookup returns CDR1 SNHLY and CDR2 FYNNEI. V lost 3 bases and J lost 4; bases outside the gene matches: 3. CDR3 nucleotides: TGTGCCAGCAGTGAGGACAGGGTAGCAGATACGCAGTATTTT. Translated, it gives CASSEDRVADTQYF.

This chain joins TRBV5-5 and TRBJ1-4, with a tentative D call TRBD1 (6 bases). Per germline, CDR1 SGHKS and CDR2 YYEKEE (reference sequence). CDR3 length equals 14 residues. V lost 0 bases and J lost 6, with 9 bases in between. For the CDR3, the DNA is TGTGCCAGCAGCTTGGAACAGGGAGATGAAAAACTGTTTTTT. Its translation is CASSLEQGDEKLFF.

This chain links TRBV27 with TRBJ2-3, with unresolved D. Germline CDR1 reads MNHEY; CDR2 reads SMNVEV (reference sequence). The CDR3 has 14 residues. V was pared by 5 bases and J by 4 bases, with 13 bases between. The CDR3 loop is CASSPTYYADTQYF. The DNA of the CDR3 is TGTGCCAGCAGTCCCACCTACTACGCAGATACGCAGTATTTT.

The chain carries TRBV6-5 and TRBJ1-2; 7 nucleotides match TRBD1. Unmatched junction bases numbered 6, after V lost 6 bases and J lost 8 bases. This CDR3 is 12 amino acids long. Germline V gene lookup returns CDR1 MNHEY and CDR2 SVGAGI. The CDR3 loop is CASSSGGIGYTF. Here the CDR3 DNA reads TGTGCCAGCAGCTCAGGGGGGATCGGCTACACCTTC.

With respect to this clone: A junction boundary mismatches the germline segment, possibly from a read error. Other DNA variants within this sample encode the same CDR3. The chain is built from TRBV27 and TRBJ1-5; TRBD1 aligns across 8 bases. This CDR3 is 15 amino acids long. Germline V CDR1 and CDR2: MNHEY, SMNVEV (reference sequence). The CDR3, as DNA: TGTGCTAGCAGCCGCAGGGGGCTCAATGGTCAGCCCCAGCATTTT. This encodes CASSRRGLNGQPQHF.

The chain combines TRBV7-2 with TRBJ1-3; perhaps TRBD1 as D (6 bases). In germline, CDR1 is SGHTA, CDR2 FQGNSA. V lost 1 base to trimming and J lost 0 bases, with 13 bases between them. CDR3 length: 17 amino acids. Here the CDR3 DNA reads TGTGCCAGCAGCTTAGGCGGACAGAGGAGCTCTGGAAACACCATATATTTT. It translates to CASSLGGQRSSGNTIYF. The whole variable domain, remainder taken from reference TRBV7-2 and TRBJ1-3, is GAGVSQSPSNKVTEKGKDVELRCDPISGHTALYWYRQSLGQGLEFLIYFQGNSAPDKSGLPSDRFSAERTGGSVSTLTIQRTQQEDSAVYLCASSLGGQRSSGNTIYFGEGSWLTVV.

A word on this clone: Compared with germline, one end of the junction differs, possibly owing to a read error. This sample also contains other DNA sequences that code for the same CDR3. This sequence joins TRBV30 and TRBJ1-1; D not certain. CDR3 length equals 15 residues. The germline CDR1 and CDR2 sequences are GTSNPN and SVGIG (reference sequence). Here the CDR3 reads CAWRVGGSMNTEAFF. The DNA of the CDR3 is TGTGCCTGGAGAGTAGGAGGAAGCATGAACACTGAGGCTTTCTTT. The full variable domain, with the rest looked up from reference TRBV30 and TRBJ1-1, is SQTIHQWPATLVQPVGSPLSLECTVEGTSNPNLYWYRQAAGRGLQLLFYSVGIGQISSEVPQNLSASRPQDRQFILSSKKLLLSDSGFYLCAWRVGGSMNTEAFFGQGTRLTVV.

The chain couples TRBV10-2 to TRBJ2-5, with TRBD2 matching 8 bases. The CDR3 extends over 15 amino acids. Per the germline V gene, CDR1 is WSHSY and CDR2 is SAAADI. Germline trimming cut 7 bases from V and 1 base from J; bases unmatched to any gene: 8. CDR3 sequence (DNA): TGCGCCAGCAAGAGAAGCGGGGGATTCCAAGAGACCCAGTACTTC. It is translated as CASKRSGGFQETQYF.

The chain has TRBV29-1 and TRBJ2-1, with 11 bases fitting TRBD1. This CDR3 has 14 amino acids. V lost 1 base, J lost 8 bases, and 4 bases stayed unmatched. Germline values: CDR1 SQVTM, CDR2 ANQGSEA. The CDR3 is CSVEGWTGGDEQFF. CDR3 nucleotide sequence: TGCAGCGTTGAAGGGTGGACAGGGGGCGATGAGCAGTTCTTC.

CDR3 DNA: TGTGCCAGCAGCTTTAGCGGGGGGGATTATGAGCAGTTCTTC. It encodes CASSFSGGDYEQFF. This rearrangement joins TRBV7-9 to TRBJ2-1; TRBD2 aligns across 11 bases. This CDR3 comprises 14 residues. Germline lookup yields CDR1 SEHNR and CDR2 FQNEAQ (reference sequence). V was clipped by 3 bases and J by 8 bases; unmatched bases: 3.

The chain's CDR3 is CASSYPGQGAREQYF. The DNA for the CDR3 is TGTGCCAGCAGTTACCCCGGACAGGGGGCGAGGGAGCAGTACTTC. The chain couples TRBV6-6 to TRBJ2-7, with 11 bases that match TRBD1. This CDR3 region has 15 residues. J was trimmed by 7 bases and V by 2 bases; bases with no gene match: 7. Germline V gene data show CDR1 as MNHNY and CDR2 as SVGAGI (reference sequence).

The genes are TRBV2 and TRBJ2-5, with TRBD2 identical over 10 bases. From germline, CDR1 is SNHLY and CDR2 FYNNEI. The CDR3 length is 17 residues. V lost 7 bases and J lost 0; bases outside the gene matches: 11. CDR3 amino acids: CASNRLAGEPYQETQYF. The CDR3 DNA reads as TGTGCCAGCAATAGGCTAGCGGGAGAACCGTACCAAGAGACCCAGTACTTC.

V usage is TRBV18 and J usage is TRBJ1-4, with D possibly TRBD1 on 5 matching bases. The CDR3 covers 13 residues. Deletions cut 5 bases from V and 5 bases from J, with 9 bases between. Germline values: CDR1 KGHSH, CDR2 LQKENI. The CDR3 DNA reads TGTGCCAGCTCAGCCGACAGAAATGAAAAACTGTTTTTT. Translation: CASSADRNEKLFF.

V and J are TRBV18 and TRBJ1-2, with 7 bases identical to TRBD1. Trimming removed 5 bases from V and 2 bases from J; junction bases left unmatched: 5. The CDR3 is 14 amino acids. CDR1 is KGHSH, CDR2 LQKENI, per germline. CDR3 coding DNA: TGTGCCAGCTCAGCCCAGGGACAGAACTATGGCTACACCTTC. It is translated as CASSAQGQNYGYTF.

The rearrangement links TRBV2 to TRBJ2-1; 16 nucleotides agree with TRBD2. With V trimmed by 8 bases and J by 14 bases, 9 bases remained unmatched. Looked up from germline, CDR1 is SNHLY and CDR2 is FYNNEI. CDR3 size: 14 residues. The CDR3 loop is CASGGGTSGRVKFF. For the CDR3, the DNA is TGTGCCAGCGGGGGAGGGACTAGCGGGAGGGTGAAGTTCTTC.

The V call is TRBV25-1, the J call TRBJ2-7, with TRBD2 matching 7 bases. CDR1 MGHDK and CDR2 SYGVNS come from the germline V gene. With V trimmed by 6 bases and J by 4 bases, 3 bases remained unmatched. This CDR3 has 12 amino acids. CDR3 nucleotides: TGTGCCAGCAGCCGGCGGGGGTACGAGCAGTACTTC. Translating gives CASSRRGYEQYF.

The chain has TRBV6-6 and TRBJ1-1, with a weak D call TRBD1 (5 bases). Germline V lookup: CDR1 MNHNY, CDR2 SVGAGI (reference sequence). This CDR3 spans 13 amino acids. The V and J ends lost 6 bases and 5 bases respectively, with 13 bases between them. The CDR3 protein is CASSPAGRTEAFF. Here the CDR3 DNA reads TGTGCCAGCAGCCCCGCAGGGCGGACTGAAGCTTTCTTT.

V and J are TRBV5-1 and TRBJ1-2, with a possible D match to TRBD1 (6 bases). This CDR3 spans 14 amino acids. Germline V gives CDR1 SGHRS, CDR2 YFSETQ. V was cut by 0 bases and J by 5 bases, with 11 bases left in between. In DNA, the CDR3 is TGCGCCAGCAGCTTGGGACAGGTGAAGTATGGCTACACCTTC. Protein sequence: CASSLGQVKYGYTF. The whole variable domain, filled in from reference TRBV5-1 and TRBJ1-2, reads KAGVTQTPRYLIKTRGQQVTLSCSPISGHRSVSWYQQTPGQGLQFLFEYFSETQRNKGNFPGRFSGRQFSNSRSEMNVSTLELGDSALYLCASSLGQVKYGYTFGSGTRLTVV.

The rearrangement uses TRBV6-1 and TRBJ1-5; D is unresolved. Germline V gene lookup returns CDR1 MNHNS and CDR2 SASEGT. The V gene lost 3 bases and the J gene lost 0 bases, with 12 bases spanning the gap. The CDR3 is 16 amino acids. The CDR3 DNA reads TGTGCCAGCAGTGAGTTGGGCCGGGGTAGCAATCAGCCCCAGCATTTT. Amino acids: CASSELGRGSNQPQHF.

In this sample, this clone turned up once. The CDR3 loop reads CASRSGLAGYNEQFF. In nucleotides, the CDR3 is TGTGCCAGCAGGTCCGGACTAGCGGGCTACAATGAGCAGTTCTTC. The gene calls are TRBV7-3 and TRBJ2-1; TRBD2 matches at 11 bases. The junction had 4 bases not matched to a gene; V was cut back by 6 bases and J by 3 bases. Germline CDR1 reads SGHTA; CDR2 reads FQGTGA. This CDR3 spans 15 amino acids. Variable domain in full (rest from reference TRBV7-3 and TRBJ2-1): GAGVSQTPSNKVTEKGKYVELRCDPISGHTALYWYRQSLGQGPEFLIYFQGTGAADDSGLPNDRFFAVRPEGSVSTLKIQRTERGDSAVYLCASRSGLAGYNEQFFGPGTRLTVL.

In DNA, the CDR3 is TGCGCCAGCAGCTTGGACATCTCACCCCTCCACTTT. Protein: CASSLDISPLHF. The chain links TRBV5-1 to TRBJ1-6; D is uncertain. Per the germline V gene, CDR1 is SGHRS and CDR2 is YFSETQ. V lost 0 bases, J lost 10 bases, and 5 bases lay in between. The CDR3 has 12 residues.

The J gene is TRBJ2-7, the V gene TRBV6-1, with 11 bases matching TRBD2. This CDR3 is 15 amino acids long. Germline assignment: CDR1 MNHNS and CDR2 SASEGT. Trimming took 7 bases from V and 2 from J; bases not matched to a gene: 7. CDR3 sequence (DNA): TGTGCCAGCACCACCGGGACTAGCGGACCCTACGAGCAGTACTTC. Residues: CASTTGTSGPYEQYF.

V is TRBV9 and J is TRBJ2-5, with a weak D call TRBD2 (5 bases). This CDR3 has 15 residues. The V and J ends lost 2 bases and 5 bases respectively, with 16 bases between them. Germline CDR1 is SGDLS and CDR2 is YYNGEE. The CDR3 region is CASSVSPSEAETQYF. As DNA, the CDR3 is TGTGCCAGCAGCGTTTCTCCCTCGGAGGCGGAGACCCAGTACTTC.

In nucleotides, the CDR3 is TGTGCCAGTAGTTCAGCGGGGACGGACACCGGGGAGCTGTTTTTT. Its translation is CASSSAGTDTGELFF. This chain joins TRBV19 and TRBJ2-2; 7 bases are shared with TRBD2. This CDR3 contains 15 residues. Trimming took 5 bases from V and 3 from J; bases not matched to a gene: 6. CDR1 LNHDA and CDR2 SQIVND come from the germline V gene (reference sequence).

The genes are TRBV5-4 and TRBJ1-2; D gene uncertain. This CDR3 has 14 residues. The V end lost 0 bases, the J end lost 3 bases, and 9 bases lay between the germline ends. Per germline, CDR1 SGHNT and CDR2 YYREEE (reference sequence). The CDR3 region has the DNA TGTGCCAGCAGCTTGGGACTTCGGGACTATGGCTACACCTTC. Its protein product is CASSLGLRDYGYTF. Drawing the rest from reference TRBV5-4 and TRBJ1-2, the complete variable domain is ETGVTQSPTHLIKTRGQQVTLRCSSQSGHNTVSWYQQALGQGPQFIFQYYREEENGRGNFPPRFSGLQFPNYSSELNVNALELDDSALYLCASSLGLRDYGYTFGSGTRLTVV.